These T cell receptor beta chains were read from a single sample in a study of cytomegalovirus exposure and HLA in healthy donors. Profiling relied on immunoSEQ multiplex PCR, and the TCRdb table lists in-frame clones only, not all of them. The sample holds about 210,000 clones. The sample was PBMCs. These receptors all stem from a woman in her twenties or thirties in good health and CMV-seropositive. CDR3s include the opening cysteine and the closing phenylalanine or tryptophan. Each record gives: V gene, D gene, J gene, CDR3 DNA, CDR3 protein. D genes are given only for firm matches.

TRBV5-8	-	TRBJ2-7	TGTGCCAGCAGCCCCGACAGATACGAGCAGTACTTC	CASSPDRYEQYF
TRBV11-2	TRBD2	TRBJ2-3	TGTGCCAGCAGCCTTACTAGCGGGGGGGCTGAGGCAGATACGCAGTATTTT	CASSLTSGGAEADTQYF
TRBV11-2	TRBD1	TRBJ2-7	TGTGCCAGCAGCTACGACAGGGGGGACTCCTACGAGCAGTACTTC	CASSYDRGDSYEQYF
TRBV4-3	TRBD2	TRBJ2-7	TGCGCCAGCAGCCAAGGAAGGGTAGCGGGAGGGTACGAGCAGTACTTC	CASSQGRVAGGYEQYF
TRBV7-9	TRBD1	TRBJ2-6	TGTGCCAGCAGCTTGGACAGGCCCCCATACTCTGGGGCCAACGTCCTGACTTTC	CASSLDRPPYSGANVLTF
TRBV7-9	TRBD2	TRBJ2-1	TGTGCCAGCACAAAGAACGAGCGGGGGGGAAGGGAGCAGTTCTTC	CASTKNERGGREQFF
TRBV4-1	TRBD1	TRBJ1-5	TGCGCCAGCAGCCGGACAGGCGGGCAGCCCCAGCATTTT	CASSRTGGQPQHF
TRBV6-6	-	TRBJ1-2	TGTGCCAGCAGTTACTCGACAGATGGCCACACCTTC	CASSYSTDGHTF
TRBV30	-	TRBJ2-1	TGTGCCTGGAGTGTAGGACACAGTTACAATGAGCAGTTCTTC	CAWSVGHSYNEQFF
TRBV5-4	TRBD2	TRBJ2-3	TGTGCCAGCAGGTCGGGACTAGCGGGGCAGTCAGATACGCAGTATTTT	CASRSGLAGQSDTQYF
TRBV18	-	TRBJ2-5	TGTGCCAGCTCACGCGAGGTCCAAGAGACCCAGTACTTC	CASSREVQETQYF
TRBV28	TRBD1	TRBJ2-7	TGTGCCAGCAGTTCGGGAAGGACAGGCACGTCTTACTTC	CASSSGRTGTSYF
TRBV6-5	-	TRBJ2-3	TGTGCCAGCCCTTCGGTGGCGGGTGTAGATACGCAGTATTTT	CASPSVAGVDTQYF
TRBV11-2	TRBD2	TRBJ2-1	TGTGCCAGCAGCTTAGGGCCACTAGCGCCCTACAATGAGCAGTTCTTC	CASSLGPLAPYNEQFF
TRBV15	-	TRBJ2-3	TGTGCCACCAGACCCGAGGGTGGCACAGATACGCAGTATTTT	CATRPEGGTDTQYF
TRBV10-1	TRBD1	TRBJ2-5	TGCGCCAGCAGCCTGGACAGGCAAGAGACCCAGTACTTC	CASSLDRQETQYF